Following are 25 T cell receptor beta chains from one sample sequenced in a study of cytomegalovirus exposure and HLA in healthy donors. Primers included in the PCR were 60 Vbeta and 13 Jbeta primers. Sequenced by immunoSEQ multiplex PCR; TCRdb stores in-frame clones only, minus some. The table shows about 120,000 clones, with 75% to 90% occurring only once. Sequences were obtained from PBMCs. All receptors derive from a man aged 30 to 39 in good health and CMV-seropositive.

V and J are TRBV27 and TRBJ1-1, with D unresolved. This CDR3 has 14 amino acids. The V and J ends lost 4 bases and 2 bases respectively, with 11 bases between them. CDR1 and CDR2 from the germline V gene are MNHEY and SMNVEV (reference sequence). Here the CDR3 DNA reads TGTGCCAGCAGTTCTAGACCGGTAAACACTGAAGCTTTCTTT. The encoded protein is CASSSRPVNTEAFF.

The chain joins TRBV5-1 to TRBJ1-4; D remains ambiguous. The V gene's germline CDR1 is SGHRS and CDR2 YFSETQ. Deletions cut 5 bases from V and 3 bases from J, with 23 bases between. The CDR3 is made up of 18 amino acids. The CDR3 region has the DNA TGCGCCAGCAGTTCGGACCTAATATCCTCCGGGGCTAATGAAAAACTGTTTTTT. This codes for CASSSDLISSGANEKLFF.

CDR3 coding DNA: TGTGCCAGCAGTTTACTACAGGGGGGTATCTATGGCTACACCTTC. It translates to CASSLLQGGIYGYTF. The rearrangement joins TRBV28 to TRBJ1-2, with 8 bases that match TRBD1. Losses at the gene ends were 2 bases for V and 4 bases for J; bases not matched to a gene: 6. Germline V gene sequence: CDR1 MDHEN, CDR2 SYDVKM. This CDR3 is built from 15 residues.

The V gene is TRBV5-6, the J gene TRBJ1-2, with D perhaps TRBD1 (5 bases). Trimming pared 3 bases from V and 8 bases from J, leaving 23 bases between. This CDR3 is built from 16 residues. Germline assignment: CDR1 SGHDT and CDR2 YYEEEE. CDR3 protein: CASSWGPETAGRGYTF. The DNA of the CDR3 is TGTGCCAGCAGCTGGGGCCCTGAGACGGCCGGTAGGGGCTACACCTTC.

The chain carries TRBV7-6 and TRBJ2-5; D not resolved. Trimming pared 5 bases from V and 2 bases from J, leaving 15 bases between. The CDR3 is 15 residues long. Germline V CDR1 and CDR2: SGHVS, FNYEAQ. The CDR3 region is CASSHLMASQETQYF. The CDR3 DNA follows: TGTGCCAGCAGCCACCTGATGGCCAGTCAAGAGACCCAGTACTTC.

The chain links TRBV5-1 to TRBJ2-1, with TRBD1 identical over 9 bases. Germline-derived CDR1 and CDR2 are SGHRS and YFSETQ. This CDR3 contains 15 residues. V was pared by 4 bases and J by 6 bases, with 8 bases of the junction left unmatched. CDR3 in amino acids: CASSLKTGGANEQFF. CDR3 bases: TGCGCCAGCAGCCTAAAGACAGGGGGGGCCAATGAGCAGTTCTTC. The whole variable domain, filled in from reference TRBV5-1 and TRBJ2-1, reads KAGVTQTPRYLIKTRGQQVTLSCSPISGHRSVSWYQQTPGQGLQFLFEYFSETQRNKGNFPGRFSGRQFSNSRSEMNVSTLELGDSALYLCASSLKTGGANEQFFGPGTRLTVL.

V and J are TRBV11-2 and TRBJ2-1; D remains ambiguous. V was clipped by 1 base and J by 6 bases, with 19 bases between them. Germline V gene lookup returns CDR1 SGHAT and CDR2 FQNNGV. The CDR3 has 17 residues. The CDR3 nucleotides are TGTGCCAGCAGCTTAGGAGACTTGTACGTTACGGCCAATGAGCAGTTCTTC. As protein: CASSLGDLYVTANEQFF.

This sequence joins TRBV10-3 and TRBJ2-5; a possible D gene is TRBD2 (7 bases). The V and J ends lost 3 bases and 4 bases respectively, with 15 bases between them. CDR3 size: 15 residues. Germline values: CDR1 ENHRY, CDR2 SYGVKD. CDR3 sequence: CAISDGGRGAETQYF. CDR3 bases: TGTGCCATCAGTGACGGTGGCCGGGGGGCAGAGACCCAGTACTTC.

The gene calls are TRBV7-2 and TRBJ1-4, with D perhaps TRBD1 (6 bases). CDR3 length: 17 amino acids. Germline CDR1 and CDR2: SGHTA and FQGNSA. V gave up 5 bases and J gave up 7 bases, with 23 bases separating them. The CDR3 sequence is CASSRFNRQAMGEKLFF. In DNA form, the CDR3 reads TGTGCCAGCAGCCGATTTAATAGACAGGCGATGGGTGAAAAACTGTTTTTT.

This clone was recorded once. V and J are TRBV5-1 and TRBJ1-6, with 7 nucleotides matching TRBD1. The germline V gene encodes CDR1 SGHRS and CDR2 YFSETQ. CDR3 size: 16 residues. V gave up 2 bases and J gave up 6 bases; unmatched junction bases: 8. CDR3 nucleotide sequence: TGCGCCAGCAGCTTCACAGGGGCTGGGAGTAATTCACCCCTCCACTTT. It specifies CASSFTGAGSNSPLHF. Together with reference TRBV5-1 and TRBJ1-6, the CDR3 gives the full variable domain: KAGVTQTPRYLIKTRGQQVTLSCSPISGHRSVSWYQQTPGQGLQFLFEYFSETQRNKGNFPGRFSGRQFSNSRSEMNVSTLELGDSALYLCASSFTGAGSNSPLHFGNGTRLTVT.

V is TRBV5-5 and J is TRBJ1-6; D unresolved. Trimming removed 4 bases at V and 5 bases at J, with 16 bases between. This CDR3 contains 16 residues. The germline V gene has CDR1 SGHKS and CDR2 YYEKEE (reference sequence). This CDR3 is CASSPLSHEHNSPLHF. The CDR3 DNA follows: TGTGCCAGCAGCCCTCTTTCCCACGAGCATAATTCACCCCTCCACTTT.

The chain joins TRBV6-6 to TRBJ2-3, with TRBD1 identical over 8 bases. Germline values: CDR1 MNHNY, CDR2 SVGAGI (reference sequence). With 2 bases clipped from V and 6 bases from J, the junction kept 10 bases outside the gene matches. This CDR3 spans 16 amino acids. CDR3 amino acids: CASSYGGTGQEDTQYF. In DNA form, the CDR3 reads TGTGCCAGCAGTTACGGGGGGACAGGCCAAGAGGATACGCAGTATTTT.

This clone was seen a handful of times. The DNA of the CDR3 is TGCAGCGCGGACAGGGGGCTTACTGAAGCTTTCTTT. Translated, it gives CSADRGLTEAFF. The genes are TRBV29-1 and TRBJ1-1; 11 bases agree with TRBD1. V was pared by 7 bases and J by 5 bases, with 3 bases of the junction left unmatched. The length of the CDR3 is 12 residues. Germline loops: CDR1 SQVTM, CDR2 ANQGSEA.

This chain uses TRBV29-1 with TRBJ1-2; weak D call: TRBD1 (5 bases). V was shortened by 3 bases and J by 10 bases, with 15 bases between the two germline ends. This CDR3 comprises 12 residues. The germline V gene has CDR1 SQVTM and CDR2 ANQGSEA. The CDR3 coding sequence is TGCAGCGTTGATGGGAGGGGCAACGACTACACCTTC. It codes for CSVDGRGNDYTF. Full variable domain (outside the CDR3, taken from reference TRBV29-1 and TRBJ1-2): SAVISQKPSRDICQRGTSLTIQCQVDSQVTMMFWYRQQPGQSLTLIATANQGSEATYESGFVIDKFPISRPNLTFSTLTVSNMSPEDSSIYLCSVDGRGNDYTFGSGTRLTVV.

The chain joins TRBV5-1 to TRBJ2-2; 9 bases align to TRBD2. From germline, CDR1 is SGHRS and CDR2 YFSETQ. Trimming took 1 base from V and 6 from J; bases not matched to a gene: 4. The CDR3 totals 15 residues. CDR3 in amino acids: CASSLSAGGPGELFF. The CDR3 region has the DNA TGCGCCAGCAGCTTGAGTGCGGGGGGGCCCGGGGAGCTGTTTTTT.

This clone was seen only once. The chain is built from TRBV25-1 and TRBJ2-3; no reliable D call. This CDR3 is 13 amino acids long. The germline V gene encodes CDR1 MGHDK and CDR2 SYGVNS. The V and J ends lost 5 bases and 3 bases respectively, with 9 bases between them. DNA of the CDR3: TGTGCCAGCAGTACGGCAGGTACAGATACGCAGTATTTT. Protein product: CASSTAGTDTQYF. Looking up the rest from reference TRBV25-1 and TRBJ2-3 gives the full variable domain: EADIYQTPRYLVIGTGKKITLECSQTMGHDKMYWYQQDPGMELHLIHYSYGVNSTEKGDLSSESTVSRIRTEHFPLTLESARPSHTSQYLCASSTAGTDTQYFGPGTRLTVL.

The V gene is TRBV5-6, the J gene TRBJ1-1, with D uncertain. The CDR3 runs to 13 residues. The germline V gene encodes CDR1 SGHDT and CDR2 YYEEEE. The germline V and J ends were trimmed by 1 base and 5 bases, with 9 bases remaining between them. For the CDR3, the DNA is TGTGCCAGCAGCTTGATAGTCGGGACTGAAGCTTTCTTT. Its protein product is CASSLIVGTEAFF.

This sequence joins TRBV9 and TRBJ2-3, with D possibly being TRBD2 (5 bases). Trimming shortened V by 3 bases and J by 0 bases, and 20 bases separated the two germline ends. CDR1 and CDR2 (germline): SGDLS, YYNGEE. This CDR3 has 18 residues. CDR3 loop: CASSALQGRGESTDTQYF. As DNA, the CDR3 is TGTGCCAGCAGCGCGCTACAAGGCCGGGGAGAAAGCACAGATACGCAGTATTTT.

V usage is TRBV7-9 and J usage is TRBJ2-5; D not resolved. The CDR3 runs to 15 residues. Germline CDR1 is SEHNR and CDR2 is FQNEAQ (reference sequence). Trimming pared 2 bases from V and 0 bases from J, leaving 10 bases between. The CDR3 sequence is CASSLRGAYQETQYF. DNA of the CDR3: TGTGCCAGCAGCTTAAGAGGAGCTTACCAAGAGACCCAGTACTTC.

This chain uses TRBV12-5 with TRBJ2-1; tentatively, D is TRBD2 (5 bases). Germline assignment: CDR1 LGHNT and CDR2 FRNRAP. This CDR3 has 16 residues. The ends were cut back, 5 bases at V and 0 bases at J, with 14 bases in the middle. The CDR3, as DNA: TGTGCTAGTGGTCCTCGACCCGGGGTCTCCTACAATGAGCAGTTCTTC. Translation gives CASGPRPGVSYNEQFF. The entire variable domain, with the rest obtained from reference TRBV12-5 and TRBJ2-1, is as follows: DARVTQTPRHKVTEMGQEVTMRCQPILGHNTVFWYRQTMMQGLELLAYFRNRAPLDDSGMPKDRFSAEMPDATLATLKIQPSEPRDSAVYFCASGPRPGVSYNEQFFGPGTRLTVL.

This chain joins TRBV27 and TRBJ1-1; D perhaps matches TRBD1 (5 bases). Germline CDR1 MNHEY, CDR2 SMNVEV (reference sequence). V shed 6 bases and J shed 1 base, with 12 bases lying between them. CDR3 length: 14 amino acids. CDR3 sequence: CASRTGLGNTEAFF. DNA for the CDR3: TGTGCCAGCAGAACGGGACTCGGGAACACTGAAGCTTTCTTT.

The genes are TRBV25-1 and TRBJ1-1, with D possibly matching TRBD1 (6 bases). Germline CDR1 MGHDK, CDR2 SYGVNS. CDR3 size: 15 residues. The V end was cut by 3 bases, the J end by 5 bases, with 16 bases between. The CDR3 loop reads CASSEVGRGKTEAFF. The DNA for the CDR3 is TGTGCCAGCAGTGAGGTGGGCAGGGGCAAAACTGAAGCTTTCTTT.

This chain uses TRBV5-6 with TRBJ1-2; 8 bases align to TRBD1. Looked up from germline, CDR1 is SGHDT and CDR2 is YYEEEE. This CDR3 comprises 14 residues. V dropped 6 bases and J dropped 11; count of bases not matched to a gene: 15. CDR3 DNA: TGTGCCAGCACTACTCCCCGGACAGGGATTGAATACACCTTC. Its protein is CASTTPRTGIEYTF.

The genes are TRBV29-1 and TRBJ2-3; 7 bases fit TRBD1. CDR3 length: 14 residues. Trimming at V came to 7 bases and at J to 0 bases, leaving 7 bases not matched to a gene. Per the germline V gene, CDR1 is SQVTM and CDR2 is ANQGSEA. CDR3 sequence (DNA): TGCAGCGCGCACAGGGGAATAAGCACAGATACGCAGTATTTT. This codes for CSAHRGISTDTQYF.

The CDR3 loop reads CASSGGQGTETQYF. The CDR3 DNA reads as TGTGCCAGCAGCGGTGGACAGGGAACGGAGACCCAGTACTTC. The V and J genes are TRBV9 and TRBJ2-5; 8 nucleotides line up with TRBD1. Germline V gene sequence: CDR1 SGDLS, CDR2 YYNGEE. This CDR3 has 14 residues. Trimming removed 3 bases from V and 5 bases from J; junction bases left unmatched: 6. Complete variable domain (other parts from reference TRBV9 and TRBJ2-5): DSGVTQTPKHLITATGQRVTLRCSPRSGDLSVYWYQQSLDQGLQFLIQYYNGEERAKGNILERFSAQQFPDLHSELNLSSLELGDSALYFCASSGGQGTETQYFGPGTRLLVL.